The rows below give T cell receptor beta chains drawn from one sample of a study of shared clonotypes between healthy human individuals. Repertoires were generated with immunoSEQ multiplex PCR, while TCRdb's copy carries only in-frame clones and drops some. The table shows 150,000 to 200,000 clones, with around 63% occurring only once. The sequenced sample was memory CD4+ T cells sorted from blood. Source of these receptors: a man aged 25 to 40 in good health. The CDR3 runs from the conserved cysteine through the conserved F or W. A D gene is named only where the DNA matches it firmly. Size is omitted from some rows. Given values are once, few, many or a class for expanded clones.

J: TRBJ2-3; length: 15; D: NA; size: NA; V: TRBV4-3; CDR3: CASSQGRGLVDTQYF; DNA: TGCGCCAGCAGCCAAGGTCGAGGGTTGGTAGATACGCAGTATTTT
J: TRBJ2-7; length: 17; D: TRBD2; size: NA; V: TRBV15; CDR3: CATSRDSGRGRTYEQYF; DNA: TGTGCCACCAGCAGAGATAGCGGGAGGGGCCGAACCTACGAGCAGTACTTC
J: TRBJ2-7; length: 14; D: NA; size: NA; V: TRBV5-1; CDR3: CASSLSPLSDEQYF; DNA: TGCGCCAGCAGCTTGAGTCCGCTGTCCGACGAGCAGTACTTC
J: TRBJ2-1; length: 17; D: TRBD2; size: NA; V: TRBV9; CDR3: CASTPSPGLAEYNEQFF; DNA: TGTGCCAGCACCCCGTCCCCTGGACTAGCGGAGTACAATGAGCAGTTCTTC
J: TRBJ2-7; length: 13; D: NA; size: NA; V: TRBV13; CDR3: CASSSLRSYEQYF; DNA: TGTGCCAGCAGCTCTCTGAGGTCCTACGAGCAGTACTTC
J: TRBJ1-1; length: 13; D: TRBD1; size: few; V: TRBV28; CDR3: CASTQTGSTEAFF; DNA: TGTGCCAGCACCCAGACAGGGAGCACTGAAGCTTTCTTT
J: TRBJ2-3; length: 12; D: TRBD2; size: once; V: TRBV6-5; CDR3: CASSTGGDTQYF; DNA: TGTGCCAGCAGCACCGGGGGGGATACGCAGTATTTT
J: TRBJ2-2; length: 15; D: NA; size: NA; V: TRBV5-4; CDR3: CASSLTVTNTGELFF; DNA: TGTGCCAGCAGCTTGACAGTCACGAACACCGGGGAGCTGTTTTTT
J: TRBJ1-5; length: 14; D: NA; size: NA; V: TRBV11-2; CDR3: CASSLAARNQPQHF; DNA: TGTGCCAGCAGCTTAGCGGCCCGCAATCAGCCCCAGCATTTT
J: TRBJ2-7; length: 13; D: NA; size: NA; V: TRBV15; CDR3: CATSRGSGNEQYF; DNA: TGTGCCACCAGCAGAGGTTCAGGGAACGAGCAGTACTTC
J: TRBJ2-1; length: 11; D: NA; size: few; V: TRBV29-1; CDR3: CSVAVGNEQFF; DNA: TGCAGCGTTGCCGTGGGCAATGAGCAGTTCTTC
J: TRBJ2-7; length: 18; D: TRBD2; size: NA; V: TRBV5-8; CDR3: CASSSRGGLAGGRSEQYF; DNA: TGTGCCAGCAGCTCCAGGGGGGGACTAGCGGGAGGTAGAAGCGAGCAGTACTTC
J: TRBJ1-5; length: 14; D: TRBD1; size: few; V: TRBV18; CDR3: CASSLGTGAQPQHF; DNA: TGTGCCAGCTCCCTCGGGACAGGGGCTCAGCCCCAGCATTTT
J: TRBJ2-7; length: 15; D: NA; size: few; V: TRBV5-1; CDR3: CASSLGLQVSYEQYF; DNA: TGCGCCAGCAGCTTGGGGCTCCAAGTGAGCTACGAGCAGTACTTC
J: TRBJ2-5; length: 14; D: NA; size: NA; V: TRBV29-1; CDR3: CSVARLYRAETQYF; DNA: TGCAGCGTTGCCCGTCTTTACAGGGCCGAGACCCAGTACTTC
J: TRBJ2-7; length: 12; D: NA; size: NA; V: TRBV7-6; CDR3: CASSRGTYEQYF; DNA: TGTGCCAGCAGCCGGGGAACCTACGAGCAGTACTTC
J: TRBJ2-7; length: 15; D: NA; size: few; V: TRBV5-5; CDR3: CASSLLGGQDLEQYF; DNA: TGTGCCAGCAGCTTGTTAGGAGGGCAGGATCTCGAGCAGTACTTC
J: TRBJ2-3; length: 14; D: NA; size: NA; V: TRBV11-3; CDR3: CASSSGEAQDTQYF; DNA: TGTGCCAGCAGCTCAGGGGAGGCCCAAGATACGCAGTATTTT
J: TRBJ2-7; length: 15; D: TRBD1; size: NA; V: TRBV2; CDR3: CASSSDRERSYEQYF; DNA: TGTGCCAGCAGCTCCGACAGGGAGAGGTCCTACGAGCAGTACTTC
J: TRBJ2-2; length: 17; D: TRBD1; size: NA; V: TRBV11-1; CDR3: CASSPSWTGGRTGELFF; DNA: TGTGCCAGCAGCCCATCCTGGACAGGGGGCAGAACCGGGGAGCTGTTTTTT
J: TRBJ1-2; length: 14; D: TRBD1; size: NA; V: TRBV2; CDR3: CASRRGQGEKGYTF; DNA: TGTGCCAGCAGGAGGGGACAGGGGGAAAAAGGCTACACCTTC
J: TRBJ2-3; length: 15; D: TRBD1; size: NA; V: TRBV6-4; CDR3: CASSPGTGGTDTQYF; DNA: TGTGCCAGCAGTCCCGGGACAGGGGGCACAGATACGCAGTATTTT
J: TRBJ1-1; length: 16; D: NA; size: NA; V: TRBV29-1; CDR3: CSVEDFRTGGRTEAFF; DNA: TGCAGCGTTGAAGATTTCAGGACTGGGGGAAGGACTGAAGCTTTCTTT
J: TRBJ1-1; length: 15; D: NA; size: NA; V: TRBV5-4; CDR3: CASSLAKQGNTEAFF; DNA: TGTGCCAGCAGCTTAGCGAAACAGGGGAACACTGAAGCTTTCTTT
J: TRBJ2-1; length: 11; D: NA; size: NA; V: TRBV7-6; CDR3: CASSYYNEQFF; DNA: TGTGCCAGCAGCTATTACAATGAGCAGTTCTTC
J: TRBJ1-5; length: 14; D: NA; size: NA; V: TRBV28; CDR3: CASNSPERVQPQHF; DNA: TGTGCCAGCAATTCCCCCGAACGAGTCCAGCCCCAGCATTTT
J: TRBJ2-6; length: 14; D: NA; size: NA; V: TRBV5-4; CDR3: CASSSGQGANVLTF; DNA: TGTGCCAGCAGCTCCGGACAGGGGGCCAACGTCCTGACTTTC
J: TRBJ2-1; length: 15; D: TRBD2; size: NA; V: TRBV29-1; CDR3: CSVEGVSGSFNEQFF; DNA: TGCAGCGTTGAAGGGGTTAGCGGGAGTTTCAATGAGCAGTTCTTC
J: TRBJ1-2; length: 13; D: NA; size: NA; V: TRBV14; CDR3: CASSLLSWDGYTF; DNA: TGTGCCAGCAGCCTCCTGAGCTGGGATGGCTACACCTTC
J: TRBJ2-3; length: 14; D: NA; size: NA; V: TRBV29-1; CDR3: CSVLGRGYTDTQYF; DNA: TGCAGCGTTCTAGGACGGGGTTACACAGATACGCAGTATTTT
J: TRBJ2-2; length: 15; D: NA; size: NA; V: TRBV5-1; CDR3: CASNPSGANTGELFF; DNA: TGCGCCAGCAACCCCTCCGGGGCGAACACCGGGGAGCTGTTTTTT
J: TRBJ2-2; length: 15; D: TRBD2; size: NA; V: TRBV11-2; CDR3: CASSFSSGSSGELFF; DNA: TGTGCCAGCAGCTTTTCTAGCGGGAGTTCCGGGGAGCTGTTTTTT
J: TRBJ2-7; length: 15; D: NA; size: once; V: TRBV13; CDR3: CASSLRGDFTYEQYF; DNA: TGTGCCAGCAGCCTCCGCGGGGACTTCACCTACGAGCAGTACTTC
J: TRBJ2-3; length: 16; D: TRBD2; size: NA; V: TRBV5-1; CDR3: CASSSSGRGITDTQYF; DNA: TGCGCCAGCAGCTCGAGCGGGAGAGGAATCACAGATACGCAGTATTTT
J: TRBJ2-1; length: 15; D: NA; size: NA; V: TRBV6-1; CDR3: CASSASQASYNEQFF; DNA: TGTGCCAGCAGTGCCAGCCAGGCTTCCTACAATGAGCAGTTCTTC
J: TRBJ2-4; length: 14; D: NA; size: NA; V: TRBV19; CDR3: CASSTTGTGNIQYF; DNA: TGTGCCAGTAGTACCACCGGGACGGGGAACATTCAGTACTTC
J: TRBJ2-3; length: 16; D: TRBD2; size: few; V: TRBV10-3; CDR3: CAISDPRSLAGDTQYF; DNA: TGTGCCATCAGTGACCCTCGGTCCCTAGCGGGAGATACGCAGTATTTT
J: TRBJ1-4; length: 12; D: NA; size: once; V: TRBV27; CDR3: CASRGAGEKLFF; DNA: TGTGCCAGCAGGGGGGCCGGTGAAAAACTGTTTTTT
J: TRBJ2-7; length: 16; D: TRBD2; size: NA; V: TRBV7-6; CDR3: CASSLVARSSGYEQYF; DNA: TGTGCCAGCAGCTTAGTTGCCCGGTCTAGCGGCTACGAGCAGTACTTC
J: TRBJ1-1; length: 14; D: TRBD1; size: NA; V: TRBV10-1; CDR3: CASSEGGTGAEAFF; DNA: TGCGCCAGCAGTGAGGGGGGGACAGGGGCTGAAGCTTTCTTT
J: TRBJ1-5; length: 14; D: NA; size: NA; V: TRBV7-6; CDR3: CASSFQGYNQPQHF; DNA: TGTGCCAGCAGCTTTCAGGGCTACAATCAGCCCCAGCATTTT
J: TRBJ1-5; length: 14; D: NA; size: NA; V: TRBV6-1; CDR3: CASSEEAWDQPQHF; DNA: TGTGCCAGCAGTGAAGAGGCTTGGGATCAGCCCCAGCATTTT
J: TRBJ1-4; length: 14; D: TRBD1; size: few; V: TRBV25-1; CDR3: CASSWTGRNEKLFF; DNA: TGTGCCAGCAGCTGGACAGGACGGAATGAAAAACTGTTTTTT
J: TRBJ2-3; length: 15; D: NA; size: NA; V: TRBV5-1; CDR3: CASSLVALSTDTQYF; DNA: TGCGCCAGCAGCTTGGTAGCGCTTAGCACAGATACGCAGTATTTT
J: TRBJ2-7; length: 15; D: TRBD1; size: NA; V: TRBV5-5; CDR3: CASSQRTGDPYEQYF; DNA: TGCGCCAGCAGCCAGAGGACAGGGGATCCCTACGAGCAGTACTTC
J: TRBJ1-1; length: 15; D: NA; size: few; V: TRBV14; CDR3: CASSQGEEFNTEAFF; DNA: TGTGCCAGCAGCCAAGGAGAGGAGTTTAACACTGAAGCTTTCTTT
J: TRBJ2-7; length: 12; D: NA; size: NA; V: TRBV5-1; CDR3: CASSLEGPEQYF; DNA: TGCGCCAGCAGCTTGGAGGGACCCGAGCAGTACTTC
J: TRBJ2-3; length: 14; D: NA; size: NA; V: TRBV5-4; CDR3: CASSLKSRTDTQYF; DNA: TGTGCCAGCAGTCTTAAGAGCCGCACAGATACGCAGTATTTT
J: TRBJ2-7; length: 10; D: TRBD2; size: NA; V: TRBV30; CDR3: CAWRRGRLYF; DNA: TGTGCCTGGAGGCGGGGGAGGTTGTACTTC
J: TRBJ1-1; length: 13; D: TRBD1; size: few; V: TRBV18; CDR3: CASSSGGNTEAFF; DNA: TGTGCCAGCTCGTCAGGGGGGAACACTGAAGCTTTCTTT
J: TRBJ2-2; length: 16; D: TRBD2; size: NA; V: TRBV10-3; CDR3: CAISESSGGNTGELFF; DNA: TGTGCCATCAGCGAATCTAGCGGGGGGAACACCGGGGAGCTGTTTTTT
J: TRBJ2-4; length: 16; D: TRBD2; size: NA; V: TRBV4-1; CDR3: CASSQDLGGAKNIQYF; DNA: TGCGCCAGCAGCCAAGATCTCGGGGGGGCGAAAAACATTCAGTACTTC
J: TRBJ2-7; length: 16; D: TRBD2; size: NA; V: TRBV9; CDR3: CASSRSLAGSSYEQYF; DNA: TGTGCCAGCAGCCGCTCCCTAGCGGGGAGCTCCTACGAGCAGTACTTC
J: TRBJ2-1; length: 12; D: NA; size: NA; V: TRBV5-6; CDR3: CASKLDINEQFF; DNA: TGTGCCAGCAAGTTGGACATCAATGAGCAGTTCTTC
J: TRBJ2-1; length: 13; D: TRBD2; size: NA; V: TRBV2; CDR3: CASAASGGGEQFF; DNA: TGTGCCAGCGCGGCTAGCGGGGGAGGTGAGCAGTTCTTC